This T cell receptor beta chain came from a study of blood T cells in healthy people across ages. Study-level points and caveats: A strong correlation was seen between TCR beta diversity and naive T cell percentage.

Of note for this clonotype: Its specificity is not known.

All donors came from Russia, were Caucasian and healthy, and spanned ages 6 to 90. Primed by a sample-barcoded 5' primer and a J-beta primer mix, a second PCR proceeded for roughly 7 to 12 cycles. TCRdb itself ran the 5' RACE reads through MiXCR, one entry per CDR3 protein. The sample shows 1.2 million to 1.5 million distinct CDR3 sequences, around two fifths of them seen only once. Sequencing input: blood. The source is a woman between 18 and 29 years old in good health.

The CDR3 DNA follows: TGTGCCAGCAGTGCAGGGGTCATTGGGTCCTACGAGCAGTACTTC. Protein sequence: CASSAGVIGSYEQYF. This rearrangement joins TRBV27 to TRBJ2-7, with TRBD1 as a possible D gene (6 bases). Per the germline V gene, CDR1 is MNHEY and CDR2 is SMNVEV (reference sequence). The ends were cut back, 5 bases at V and 1 base at J, with 15 bases in the middle. The CDR3 spans 15 residues.